A single sample is the source of the 28 T cell receptor beta chains below, sequenced in a study of tumor-infiltrating lymphocytes in primary liver carcinoma. TCR beta cDNA came from roughly 550 ng total RNA, primed with a constant-region primer. Libraries covering TCR beta were generated through three nested multiplex PCR rounds (using a slightly modified ARM-PCR). TRBV1-TRBV30 forward and Cbeta reverse primers drove the first two roughly 11-cycle rounds. Using its own MiXCR run on the multiplex PCR reads, TCRdb lists one record per CDR3 protein. The sample holds about 180,000 distinct CDR3 sequences; 60% are singletons and the top ten take about 72%. Out of unsorted whole blood came the blood RNA, and germline DNA was extracted as well. What was sequenced was peripheral blood. The receptors stem from a man aged 40-50 years with primary liver carcinoma and hepatitis B virus infection.

On this clonotype itself: The junction departs from the called germline gene at one end, perhaps through a read error. The CDR3 here is CAIYTGASTVELFF. The CDR3 DNA is TGTGCCATCTATACGGGAGCAAGCACCGTGGAGCTGTTTTTT. The chain has TRBV10-3 and TRBJ2-2, with D possibly being TRBD2 (6 bases). Germline V gives CDR1 ENHRY, CDR2 SYGVKD. CDR3 length equals 14 residues.

The CDR3 spells CASSEEGQETQYF. The CDR3 DNA is TGCGCCAGCAGTGAGGAAGGTCAAGAGACCCAGTACTTC. The chain recombines TRBV10-1 with TRBJ2-5; D unclear. This CDR3 comprises 13 residues. The germline V gene encodes CDR1 WNHNN and CDR2 SYGVQD (reference sequence). V was clipped by 2 bases and J by 2 bases, with 6 bases between them.

The gene calls are TRBV4-1 and TRBJ2-4; 10 bases line up with TRBD2. This CDR3 spans 19 amino acids. The germline gives CDR1 MGHRA, CDR2 YSYEKL. The ends lost 1 base at V and 0 bases at J; junction bases unmatched: 9. This CDR3 reads CASSQVGAGGVLAKNIQYF. The DNA for the CDR3 is TGCGCCAGCAGCCAAGTTGGAGCGGGAGGGGTATTAGCCAAAAACATTCAGTACTTC.

As to this clonotype: A much larger clone differs by one base, so this may be a read error. Without the conserved terminal phenylalanine or tryptophan, this CDR3 likely stems from a read error. This chain links TRBV29-1 with TRBJ2-1; 12 positions match TRBD1. This CDR3 region has 15 residues. The V gene's germline CDR1 is SQVTM and CDR2 ANQGSEA. V lost 6 bases to trimming and J lost 12 bases; unmatched junction nucleotides: 15. DNA for the CDR3: TGCAGCGTAGAGAGTGGGACAGGGGGCGCGGGCAGGCAGTTCTCC. This encodes CSVESGTGGAGRQFS.

This clonotype was detected only a few times. The gene calls are TRBV4-2 and TRBJ2-7; no firm D call. Germline loops: CDR1 LGHNA, CDR2 YNFKEQ. Trimming shortened V by 0 bases and J by 7 bases, and 13 bases separated the two germline ends. The CDR3 length is 14 residues. CDR3 sequence: CASSQEWKDGEQYF. The CDR3 DNA reads as TGTGCCAGCAGCCAAGAATGGAAGGATGGGGAGCAGTACTTC.

Only one count was recorded for this clonotype. Here the CDR3 omits its conserved ending phenylalanine or tryptophan, so a read error is the likely source. The genes are TRBV29-1 and TRBJ1-3; TRBD1 matches 7 bases. J gave up 0 bases and V 4 bases, and 3 bases lay outside the gene matches. The CDR3 is 14 amino acids. Germline V CDR1 and CDR2: SQVTM, ANQGSEA. CDR3 in amino acids: CSVGGTDSGNTIYL. DNA for the CDR3: TGCAGCGTTGGGGGGACAGACTCTGGAAACACCATATATTTA.

This clonotype showed up just once. The chain employs TRBV6-6 and TRBJ2-1, with TRBD2 matching 8 bases. Germline V gene lookup returns CDR1 MNHNY and CDR2 SVGAGI (reference sequence). The V and J ends lost 4 bases and 2 bases, in that order; junction bases with no gene match: 4. The CDR3 runs 15 residues. CDR3 coding DNA: TGTGCCAGCAGTTCTAGCGGGCTGACCTACAATGAGCAGTTCTTC. It translates to CASSSSGLTYNEQFF.

The J gene is TRBJ1-2, the V gene TRBV30, with D tentatively TRBD1 (5 bases). V was shortened by 2 bases and J by 8 bases, with 15 bases between the two germline ends. This CDR3 has 13 amino acids. Germline values: CDR1 GTSNPN, CDR2 SVGIG (reference sequence). The chain's CDR3 is CAWSPGTRDGYTF. DNA for the CDR3: TGTGCCTGGAGTCCGGGGACCAGGGACGGCTACACCTTC.

The genes are TRBV6-1 and TRBJ2-3; the D is unclear. The CDR3 is 14 residues long. Trimming removed 8 bases at V and 0 bases at J, with 12 bases between. The V gene's germline CDR1 is MNHNS and CDR2 SASEGT. The CDR3 reads CASFSCPSTDTQYF. CDR3 coding DNA: TGTGCCAGCTTTAGCTGCCCTAGCACAGATACGCAGTATTTT.

This clonotype was observed many times. The chain has TRBV11-2 and TRBJ2-5; D is undetermined. The CDR3 extends over 14 amino acids. The V gene lost 2 bases and the J gene lost 4 bases, with 11 bases spanning the gap. CDR1 and CDR2 from the germline V gene are SGHAT and FQNNGV. DNA of the CDR3: TGTGCCAGCAGCTTAAGGCCCCTAGGAGAGACCCAGTACTTC. It codes for CASSLRPLGETQYF.

As regards this clonotype: Since no conserved phenylalanine or tryptophan closes the CDR3, a read error is the likely cause. The J gene is TRBJ2-7, the V gene TRBV6-5; 9 bases are shared with TRBD1. This CDR3 has 14 amino acids. The V and J ends lost 4 bases and 7 bases, in that order; junction bases with no gene match: 8. Germline CDR1 reads MNHEY; CDR2 reads SVGAGI. The CDR3 is CASSSSRDRVEQYL. For the CDR3, the DNA is TGTGCCAGCAGTTCATCCCGGGACAGGGTGGAGCAGTACTTG.

This clonotype was counted ten times or more. The J gene is TRBJ1-1, the V gene TRBV29-1; no firm D call. The CDR3 sequence is 11 residues long. Germline CDR1 is SQVTM and CDR2 is ANQGSEA. V lost 8 bases and J 7 bases, leaving 14 bases between the germline ends. CDR3 DNA sequence: TGCAGCTTTCGGACCTCTCATGAAGCTTTCTTT. It specifies CSFRTSHEAFF. The full variable domain, with the rest looked up from reference TRBV29-1 and TRBJ1-1, is SAVISQKPSRDICQRGTSLTIQCQVDSQVTMMFWYRQQPGQSLTLIATANQGSEATYESGFVIDKFPISRPNLTFSTLTVSNMSPEDSSIYLCSFRTSHEAFFGQGTRLTVV.

This clonotype was seen repeatedly, ten times or more. The chain joins TRBV4-2 to TRBJ2-1; D could derive from TRBD1 or TRBD2 (5 bases each). V lost 0 bases and J 7 bases, leaving 13 bases between the germline ends. CDR1 is LGHNA, CDR2 YNFKEQ, per germline. The CDR3 totals 15 residues. The CDR3 loop reads CASSQEVGDGNEQFF. Here the CDR3 DNA reads TGTGCCAGCAGCCAAGAGGTTGGGGACGGTAATGAGCAGTTCTTC.

The rearrangement joins TRBV12-3 or TRBV12-4 to TRBJ2-7; 9 bases line up with TRBD1. This CDR3 spans 15 amino acids. The V and J ends lost 5 bases and 3 bases, in that order; junction bases with no gene match: 8. CDR3 region: CASSPARQGVYEQYF. CDR3 DNA sequence: TGTGCCAGCAGTCCTGCGCGACAGGGGGTCTACGAGCAGTACTTC.

A remark on this clonotype: At one boundary the junction diverges from the germline segment, which might be a read error. The chain carries TRBV6-2 or TRBV6-3 and TRBJ2-7, with TRBD1 matching 9 bases. The CDR3 runs to 18 residues. The germline V gene encodes CDR1 MNHEY and CDR2 SVGEGT. CDR3 amino acids: CACSYSPEGTGLSYEQYF. DNA for the CDR3: TGTGCCTGCAGTTACTCGCCTGAGGGGACAGGGCTCTCCTACGAGCAGTACTTC.

V usage is TRBV7-9 and J usage is TRBJ2-7, with D perhaps TRBD1 (8 bases). The CDR3 is made up of 15 amino acids. Germline CDR1 and CDR2: SEHNR and FQNEAQ (reference sequence). The V end was cut by 3 bases, the J end by 3 bases, with 15 bases between. The CDR3 DNA is TGTGCCAGCAGCTTTACAGGGGGGGCCAGCTACGAGCAGTACTTC. Amino acid sequence: CASSFTGGASYEQYF.

The V call is TRBV12-3 or TRBV12-4, the J call TRBJ2-3, with D possibly TRBD2 on 5 matching bases. The CDR3 has 15 amino acids. With 2 bases removed from V and 4 bases from J, the gap between germline ends came to 13 bases. The CDR3, as DNA: TGTGCCAGCAGTTTACCCGGACTGCAATCAGATACGCAGTATTTT. The encoded protein is CASSLPGLQSDTQYF.

This chain links TRBV6-1 with TRBJ1-2; 7 bases are shared with TRBD1. V gave up 10 bases and J gave up 12 bases; unmatched junction bases: 11. The germline V gene has CDR1 MNHNS and CDR2 SASEGT. The CDR3 loop spans 11 amino acids. CDR3 coding DNA: TGTGCCATCGGACCCCAAGGGGGCCACACCTTC. Amino acids: CAIGPQGGHTF.

Regarding this clonotype: This could be a read error, since a much larger clone is one nucleotide away. This chain connects TRBV11-2 to TRBJ1-2; 7 nucleotides align to TRBD1. The CDR3 totals 14 residues. Germline assignment: CDR1 SGHAT and CDR2 FQNNGV. CDR3 DNA: TGTGACAGCAGCCCCGGGACAGACCCCTATGGCTACACCTTC. This sequence encodes CDSSPGTDPYGYTF.

Worth noting for this clonotype: The CDR3 ends on some other residue instead of the conserved phenylalanine or tryptophan, so this is likely a read error. This chain links TRBV6-6 with TRBJ2-7; 8 bases agree with TRBD1. V dropped 4 bases and J dropped 2; count of bases not matched to a gene: 4. Germline values: CDR1 MNHNY, CDR2 SVGAGI (reference sequence). This CDR3 comprises 14 residues. CDR3 region: CASSSRQGPYEQYL. CDR3 sequence (DNA): TGTGCCAGCAGTTCCCGACAGGGGCCCTACGAGCAGTACCTC.

A remark on this clonotype: A junction boundary mismatches the germline segment, possibly from a read error. The chain is built from TRBV6-2 or TRBV6-3 and TRBJ2-3, with D perhaps matching TRBD2 (5 bases). The germline gives CDR1 MNHEY, CDR2 SVGEGT. CDR3 size: 13 residues. The CDR3 spells CASSYPGEDAQYF. CDR3 nucleotides: TGTGCCAGCAGTTACCCCGGGGAAGATGCGCAGTATTTT.

As concerns this clonotype: In this CDR3 the conserved last residue, phenylalanine or tryptophan, is missing, so a read error is likely. The CDR3 region has the DNA TGCAGCGCGCGACTCACGGTGGGTGACGAGACCCAGTACTCC. Its translation is CSARLTVGDETQYS. The chain employs TRBV29-1 and TRBJ2-5, with no clear D. Germline V gene lookup returns CDR1 SQVTM and CDR2 ANQGSEA. This CDR3 region has 14 residues. The V end lost 7 bases, the J end lost 5 bases, and 20 bases lay between the germline ends.

This clonotype was observed a handful of times. J is TRBJ2-1 and V is TRBV7-8, with TRBD2 identical over 10 bases. Germline lookup yields CDR1 SGHVS and CDR2 FQNEAQ. This CDR3 is built from 17 residues. V was clipped by 5 bases and J by 7 bases; unmatched bases: 14. The CDR3 is CASSLVIAGGLGNEQFF. The CDR3 bases are TGTGCCAGCAGCCTCGTAATAGCGGGAGGTTTGGGTAATGAGCAGTTCTTC.

To note about this clonotype: One base away lies a much larger clone, so this may be a sequencing read error. The chain recombines TRBV13 with TRBJ1-2, with D possibly TRBD1 on 5 matching bases. Germline CDR1 and CDR2: PRHDT and FYEKMQ (reference sequence). The CDR3 totals 11 residues. CDR3: CASSLGRGSTF. The CDR3 DNA reads as TGTGCCAGCAGCTTAGGACGGGGCTCCACCTTC.

Regarding this clonotype: This may be a read error: a much more frequent sequence differs by one nucleotide. This chain joins TRBV11-2 and TRBJ2-5, with D unresolved. Looked up from germline, CDR1 is SGHAT and CDR2 is FQNNGV. This CDR3 has 14 amino acids. The DNA of the CDR3 is TGTGGCAGCAGCAGCGTGAAGGGTTTGGAGACCCAGTACTTC. Residues: CGSSSVKGLETQYF.

The chain carries TRBV6-6 and TRBJ1-2; D not resolved. The length of the CDR3 is 17 residues. Per germline, CDR1 MNHNY and CDR2 SVGAGI (reference sequence). Trimming took off 6 bases at V and 0 bases at J, with 20 bases between the two ends. The DNA of the CDR3 is TGTGCCAGCAGCGCCGGCGTTATAGCGGGCTCTAACTATGGCTACACCTTC. Protein: CASSAGVIAGSNYGYTF.

Only a few counts were recorded for this clonotype. V is TRBV5-4 and J is TRBJ2-7; 7 bases align to TRBD1. J lost 2 bases, V lost 0 bases, and 2 bases had no gene match. CDR1 and CDR2 (germline): SGHNT, YYREEE (reference sequence). This CDR3 is built from 14 residues. This chain's CDR3 is CASSLAGQTYEQYF. DNA of the CDR3: TGTGCCAGCAGCTTGGCGGGACAGACCTACGAGCAGTACTTC.

J is TRBJ2-5 and V is TRBV29-1; TRBD2 agrees at 7 bases. Trimming at V came to 5 bases and at J to 4 bases, leaving 7 bases not matched to a gene. Germline loops: CDR1 SQVTM, CDR2 ANQGSEA. The CDR3 spans 13 residues. This CDR3 is CSVPGLEVETQYF. CDR3 nucleotides: TGCAGCGTTCCTGGACTAGAGGTAGAGACCCAGTACTTC.